This T cell receptor (beta chain) emerged from a study of chemoradiotherapy in HPV16-positive cancers. Study-level points and caveats: HPV-responsive T-cell expansion during chemoradiotherapy was linked to improved recurrence-free survival in HPV16-positive patients. Functional assays defining HPV-specific T cells used only a couple of HPV16-positive patients.

Repertoires were generated with immunoSEQ multiplex PCR, while TCRdb's copy carries only in-frame clones and drops some. The table shows more than 1,500 clones, with over 75% occurring only once. Repertoires were sampled repeatedly during chemoradiotherapy. For this clone: Its antigen is not identified.

Trimming at V came to 0 bases and at J to 4 bases, leaving 3 bases not matched to a gene. Germline V gives CDR1 GTSNPN, CDR2 SVGIG (reference sequence). The CDR3 is 14 amino acids. The receptor's source is a human donor with HPV-associated anogenital cancer. This chain uses TRBV30 with TRBJ2-1, with 7 bases aligning to TRBD2. Sequenced here: tumor tissue, sampled from a patient who underwent chemoradiotherapy. CDR3 DNA sequence: TGTGCCTGGAGTGTGGGAGGGGTATACAATGAGCAGTTCTTC. This sequence encodes CAWSVGGVYNEQFF.